This passage covers 8 T cell receptor beta chains from one sample sequenced in a study of blood T cells in healthy people across ages. A J-beta primer mix and a sample-barcoded 5' primer were used in a second PCR of about 7 to 12 cycles. TCRdb itself ran the 5' RACE reads through MiXCR, one entry per CDR3 protein. The sample yields about 680,000 distinct CDR3 sequences, roughly 50% seen once. Sequencing was performed on blood. These receptors originate from a woman in her fifties or sixties in good health.

The chain recombines TRBV7-2 with TRBJ1-5; D possibly corresponds to TRBD1 (6 bases). The CDR3 has 15 residues. V lost 1 base, J lost 6 bases, and 13 bases lay in between. Germline V gene lookup returns CDR1 SGHTA and CDR2 FQGNSA. CDR3 protein: CASSLGQGWGQPQHF. The CDR3 coding sequence is TGTGCCAGCAGCTTAGGCCAGGGGTGGGGTCAGCCCCAGCATTTT.

CDR3 in DNA: TGCGCCAGCAGACAAGAGGGGACTGGGGCCAACGTCCTGACTTTC. This translates into CASRQEGTGANVLTF. This chain joins TRBV5-1 and TRBJ2-6, with D perhaps TRBD1 or TRBD2 (5 bases each). The V end lost 5 bases, the J end lost 2 bases, and 11 bases lay between the germline ends. The length of the CDR3 is 15 residues. The germline V gene encodes CDR1 SGHRS and CDR2 YFSETQ.

J is TRBJ2-1 and V is TRBV16; D unresolved. V gave up 4 bases and J gave up 2 bases, with 15 bases separating them. The CDR3 runs 16 residues. Germline CDR1 and CDR2: KGHSY and FQNENV. CDR3 DNA sequence: TGTGCCAGCAGCCCGGAAGTGGGCCGCCCCTACAATGAGCAGTTCTTC. It codes for CASSPEVGRPYNEQFF.

This chain connects TRBV29-1 to TRBJ2-5; 13 nucleotides match TRBD2. The J call is doubtful: the DNA matches TRBJ2-7 better. The CDR3 loop spans 15 amino acids. Germline lookup yields CDR1 SQVTM and CDR2 ANQGSEA. This CDR3 is CSVQGLAGVYDEQYF. In nucleotides, the CDR3 is TGCAGCGTCCAAGGACTAGCGGGAGTTTACGACGAGCAGTACTTC.

This clonotype came up a few times. J is TRBJ1-1 and V is TRBV7-2, with D possibly being TRBD1 (5 bases). V was cut by 5 bases and J by 3 bases, with 13 bases left in between. CDR1 is SGHTA and CDR2 is FQGNSA in the germline V gene. The CDR3 contains 14 residues. CDR3 sequence reads: CASSLSQAYTEAFF. DNA for the CDR3: TGTGCCAGCAGCCTGTCACAGGCTTACACTGAAGCTTTCTTT. The variable domain in full, with the rest retrieved from reference TRBV7-2 and TRBJ1-1, is GAGVSQSPSNKVTEKGKDVELRCDPISGHTALYWYRQSLGQGLEFLIYFQGNSAPDKSGLPSDRFSAERTGGSVSTLTIQRTQQEDSAVYLCASSLSQAYTEAFFGQGTRLTVV.

This clonotype has just a few counts. J is TRBJ2-3 and V is TRBV29-1, with D tentatively TRBD2 (5 bases). V was trimmed by 7 bases and J by 0 bases, leaving 11 bases between them. The CDR3 has 13 residues. Germline V gene sequence: CDR1 SQVTM, CDR2 ANQGSEA. The CDR3 DNA reads TGCAGCGCCACCACGGGGAGCACAGATACGCAGTATTTT. It is translated as CSATTGSTDTQYF.

This clonotype was counted ten times or more. The V gene is TRBV6-2 or TRBV6-3, the J gene TRBJ2-1; 13 bases match TRBD2. J lost 3 bases, V lost 0 bases, and 2 bases had no gene match. The CDR3 is made up of 17 amino acids. CDR1 and CDR2 from the germline V gene are MNHEY and SVGEGT. The chain's CDR3 is CASSYSGLAGVYNEQFF. In DNA form, the CDR3 reads TGTGCCAGCAGTTACTCCGGACTAGCGGGAGTCTACAATGAGCAGTTCTTC.

The V gene is TRBV20-1, the J gene TRBJ2-2, with TRBD2 matching 13 bases. The V and J ends lost 4 bases and 4 bases, in that order; junction bases with no gene match: 9. There are 17 residues in the CDR3. Germline V lookup: CDR1 DFQATT, CDR2 SNEGSKA (reference sequence). CDR3 DNA: TGCAGTGCTACTTACACTAGCGGGAGGGCCAGCACCGGGGAGCTGTTTTTT. Its translation: CSATYTSGRASTGELFF.